The TCR beta chain described here comes from a study of CD8+CD57+ T cells in acquired aplastic anemia. Study-level findings and limits: About 30 was the count of CD8+ CDR3 sequences that patients shared with controls.

This CDR3 region has 15 residues. Deletions cut 4 bases from V and 3 bases from J, with 19 bases between. Germline CDR1 SQVTM, CDR2 ANQGSEA. Genomic DNA provided the template from which TCR beta VDJ and CDR3 profiles were obtained. TCRdb itself ran the reads through MiXCR, one entry per CDR3 protein. The sample records some 180,000 distinct CDR3 sequences, 40% to 55% being singletons. Comments on this clonotype: Its target is unknown.

This TCR came from a human donor in good health. The chain links TRBV29-1 to TRBJ2-7; no definite D call. The sample taken for sequencing was sorted CD4+, CD8+, or CD8+CD57+ T cells (not recorded which) from PBMCs. The CDR3 bases are TGCAGCGTTGTGGGCCACCCCCCTAGGGACTACGAGCAGTACTTC. Amino acid sequence: CSVVGHPPRDYEQYF.